The 15 T cell receptor beta chains given below trace back to one sample, sequenced in a study of blood T cell repertoires in COVID-19. The method was immunoSEQ multiplex PCR; TCRdb's version includes in-frame clones alone and lacks a portion of them. Of some 100,000 clones in the sample, roughly nine tenths were seen once. The sequenced sample was peripheral blood. The receptor source for this set is a human donor in a cohort sampled during active COVID-19.

The sample holds one count of this clone. The V and J genes are TRBV6-5 and TRBJ1-5; a possible D gene is TRBD1 (5 bases). The germline V and J ends were trimmed by 6 bases and 1 base, with 13 bases remaining between them. CDR1 is MNHEY and CDR2 is SVGAGI in the germline V gene. This CDR3 spans 15 amino acids. The CDR3 sequence: CASSPRVESNQPQHF. The CDR3 region has the DNA TGTGCCAGCAGCCCCAGGGTTGAGAGCAATCAGCCCCAGCATTTT.

The chain uses TRBV5-6 and TRBJ2-3; weak D call: TRBD2 (6 bases). Germline V CDR1 and CDR2: SGHDT, YYEEEE. V lost 1 base and J lost 4, with 16 bases in between. The CDR3 is made up of 16 amino acids. CDR3 sequence: CASSLLTSPAADTQYF. The DNA for the CDR3 is TGTGCCAGCAGCTTGCTAACTAGCCCAGCCGCAGATACGCAGTATTTT.

There are a few counts of this clone. The rearrangement uses TRBV29-1 and TRBJ1-3; D gene unclear. The CDR3 has 13 residues. V shed 6 bases and J shed 2 bases, with 11 bases lying between them. Germline V CDR1 and CDR2: SQVTM, ANQGSEA. The CDR3 DNA follows: TGCAGCGTCGTACGGGAGCCTGGAAACACCATATATTTT. It codes for CSVVREPGNTIYF.

This rearrangement joins TRBV7-9 to TRBJ2-2, with TRBD1 as a possible D gene (5 bases). Trimming left V 3 bases short and J 4 bases short, with 12 bases between. Germline CDR1 SEHNR, CDR2 FQNEAQ (reference sequence). The CDR3 is 15 residues long. DNA of the CDR3: TGTGCCAGCAGCTTTTCAGGGTCTGGCACCGGGGAGCTGTTTTTT. Amino acid sequence: CASSFSGSGTGELFF.

The chain has TRBV7-8 and TRBJ1-1; D unresolved. The V end was cut by 2 bases, the J end by 2 bases, with 12 bases between. The CDR3 is 15 residues long. CDR1 SGHVS and CDR2 FQNEAQ come from the germline V gene. The CDR3: CASSLRQTFNTEAFF. The DNA for the CDR3 is TGTGCCAGCAGCTTAAGGCAGACTTTTAACACTGAAGCTTTCTTT. The full variable domain, in which reference TRBV7-8 and TRBJ1-1 provide the parts outside the CDR3, is GAGVSQSPRYKVAKRGQDVALRCDPISGHVSLFWYQQALGQGPEFLTYFQNEAQLDKSGLPSDRFFAERPEGSVSTLKIQRTQQEDSAVYLCASSLRQTFNTEAFFGQGTRLTVV.

V gene TRBV5-6 combines with J gene TRBJ2-2; 10 nucleotides agree with TRBD2. This CDR3 is built from 15 residues. Germline CDR1 and CDR2: SGHDT and YYEEEE. The V gene end was trimmed by 3 bases and the J gene end by 5 bases; junction bases not matched to a gene: 4. The CDR3 protein is CASSSSGGATGELFF. The CDR3 DNA sequence: TGTGCCAGCAGCTCAAGCGGGGGGGCGACCGGGGAGCTGTTTTTT.

The genes are TRBV7-9 and TRBJ2-4; D possibly corresponds to TRBD2 (6 bases). The CDR3 has 15 residues. Germline loops: CDR1 SEHNR, CDR2 FQNEAQ (reference sequence). V was shortened by 1 base and J by 8 bases, with 15 bases between the two germline ends. CDR3 sequence: CASSLDGASAYIQYF. CDR3 in DNA: TGTGCCAGCAGCTTAGATGGGGCTAGCGCGTACATTCAGTACTTC.

The rearrangement joins TRBV11-3 to TRBJ1-1; D not certain. Trimming removed 0 bases from V and 0 bases from J, with 11 bases in between. This CDR3 contains 16 residues. CDR1 and CDR2 (germline): SGHNT, YENEEA. CDR3 DNA sequence: TGTGCCAGCAGCTTAGATCTAAGGAGAATGAACACTGAAGCTTTCTTT. Residues: CASSLDLRRMNTEAFF.

CDR3 in amino acids: CASRQHDRLATNEKLFF. In DNA, the CDR3 is TGTGCCAGCAGGCAACACGATCGACTAGCAACTAATGAAAAACTGTTTTTT. V and J are TRBV28 and TRBJ1-4, with D unresolved. The CDR3 is made up of 17 amino acids. V shed 6 bases and J shed 0 bases, with 17 bases lying between them. Germline V gene sequence: CDR1 MDHEN, CDR2 SYDVKM.

The chain has TRBV7-6 and TRBJ2-5; 14 nucleotides agree with TRBD2. Trimming at V came to 3 bases and at J to 13 bases, leaving 16 bases not matched to a gene. This CDR3 spans 17 amino acids. Germline assignment: CDR1 SGHVS and CDR2 FNYEAQ. CDR3: CASSLTAGTSGGLRGYF. DNA of the CDR3: TGTGCCAGCAGCTTGACAGCCGGGACTAGCGGGGGTTTGAGGGGGTACTTC. The complete variable domain, with remaining parts taken from reference TRBV7-6 and TRBJ2-5, reads GAGVSQSPRYKVTKRGQDVALRCDPISGHVSLYWYRQALGQGPEFLTYFNYEAQQDKSGLPNDRFSAERPEGSISTLTIQRTEQRDSAMYRCASSLTAGTSGGLRGYFGPGTRLLVL.

This CDR3 reads CASSAMYTEAFF. In DNA form, the CDR3 reads TGTGCCAGTAGTGCGATGTACACTGAAGCTTTCTTT. This rearrangement joins TRBV19 to TRBJ1-1; D is ambiguous. The CDR3 has 12 amino acids. From germline, CDR1 is LNHDA and CDR2 SQIVND (reference sequence). V dropped 5 bases and J dropped 3 bases, with 7 bases sitting between them.

The V call is TRBV5-1, the J call TRBJ2-7; no firm D call. V was cut by 4 bases and J by 6 bases, with 20 bases left in between. CDR1 and CDR2 (germline): SGHRS, YFSETQ. The CDR3 covers 15 residues. The CDR3, as DNA: TGCGCCAGCAGCGGGCCGACGGCCAGCCTGAGCGAGCAGTACTTC. Its translation is CASSGPTASLSEQYF.

The J gene is TRBJ1-1, the V gene TRBV5-8; unclear D gene. Germline V CDR1 and CDR2: SGHTS, YDEGEE. This CDR3 is built from 14 residues. V was clipped by 0 bases and J by 4 bases, with 10 bases between them. The CDR3, as DNA: TGTGCCAGCAGCTTGGCGGGGTGGTTCACTGAAGCTTTCTTT. Protein: CASSLAGWFTEAFF.

This rearrangement joins TRBV6-5 to TRBJ1-6; TRBD1 aligns across 7 bases. The CDR3 runs 15 residues. Germline V gives CDR1 MNHEY, CDR2 SVGAGI. The V segment lost 0 bases and the J segment 5 bases; nucleotides outside the gene matches: 1. CDR3 loop: CASSYSQGDNSPLHF. The CDR3 bases are TGTGCCAGCAGTTACTCGCAGGGGGATAATTCACCCCTCCACTTT.

The chain employs TRBV5-6 and TRBJ2-4, with D tentatively TRBD2 (6 bases). Germline assignment: CDR1 SGHDT and CDR2 YYEEEE. This CDR3 contains 19 residues. V dropped 4 bases and J dropped 0 bases, with 23 bases sitting between them. The CDR3: CASSSKPGLRSVAKNIQYF. CDR3 sequence (DNA): TGTGCCAGCAGCAGCAAACCGGGACTCCGTAGTGTAGCCAAAAACATTCAGTACTTC.